This T cell receptor beta chain was identified during a study of blood T cell repertoires in COVID-19 (TCRdb year 2020). Looking at the study overall: Collaborator samples came from the United States, Italy and Spain and covered acute and convalescent phases of COVID-19. The prospective study material was composed of cDNA or gDNA derived from T cells, B-cell-depleted T cells, or PBMCs. The dataset comprised deeply sampled blood TCRbeta repertoires from subjects exposed to, actively infected with, or recovered from COVID-19. The repertoires were released in a freely available public database meant as a resource for research on the immune response to SARS-CoV-2. The samples were drawn from the first 160 participants of the ongoing ImmuneRACE study and from some 1,300 subjects provided by 6 global collaborators. Sample metadata almost always included a de-identified subject ID, COVID-19 status, age in years and sex. Where HLA class I and class II types were available, the types were taken from metadata supplied by the sample provider, not from assay-based typing. Broader findings and caveats from the paper: Clinical and demographic metadata were provided uncurated, with the amount varying by source and participant.

Collaborating institutions collected whole blood in K2EDTA tubes following their own protocols. For TCRbeta analysis, collaborators shipped samples as frozen whole blood, isolated PBMCs, or DNA extracted from either of those sample types. The immunoSEQ Assay, a bias-controlled multiplex PCR, was used to amplify TCRbeta CDR3 regions from genomic DNA. The authors processed their data as follows. Within the assay, amplification of reference gene primers was used to estimate how many nucleated cells each sample contained. To quantify the absolute abundance of each unique TCRbeta CDR3 rearrangement, sequence reads were collapsed and filtered. For each sample, productive Simpson clonality was calculated as the square root of Simpson's diversity index over productive rearrangements. Drawn from immuneACCESS, this table holds only the in-frame rearrangements with V and J called that TCRdb kept. Clones are partly lost; checked studies trace under half to an unresolved V gene and leave the rest unexplained. That table furnishes V, J and clone size, whereas the DNA furnished D and trimming. Here the sample has about 140,000 clones; around 84% occur a single time. Roughly 4.4% of the sample comes from the top ten.

Per the germline V gene (reference sequence), LGHDT is the CDR1 and YNNKEL is the CDR2. Reading from cysteine to phenylalanine, the CDR3 counts 15 amino acids. The retained sequence is limited to the CDR3, 45 bases, with the frame set at the first base. V has 5 bases trimmed and J has 1 base trimmed; junction bases matching no gene number 7. On this clone: This clone's antigen is unknown. Base qualities are missing; no much larger clone stands one base away.

Sequences were obtained from peripheral blood. Recombination linked TRBV3-1 (or the pseudogene TRBV3-2) to TRBJ1-1; TRBD1 aligns with 7 central bases. This sequence was found in a human donor in a cohort sampled during active COVID-19. The bases are TGTGCCAGCAGCTCCTGGACAGGCACGAACACTGAAGCTTTCTTT. Translated, it reads CASSSWTGTNTEAFF.